These T cell receptor beta chains were read from a single sample in a study of T cell responses to AZD1222 COVID-19 vaccine. Clones were read by immunoSEQ multiplex PCR, and TCRdb kept only the in-frame ones, dropping some. The sample has about 210,000 clones, 80% to 95% seen once. Sequencing was performed on peripheral blood, taken on day 0 of AZD1222 vaccination. The receptors shown here come from an adult in good health. CDR3s include the opening cysteine and the closing phenylalanine or tryptophan. The D gene is left open where the match is weak. The listing skips clone size in some rows; elsewhere it reads once, few, many or a size class.

abundance | d_gene | j_gene | v_gene | CDR3aa | CDR3nt
. | . | TRBJ2-7 | TRBV11-3 | CASANGGEQYF | TGTGCCAGCGCGAATGGGGGCGAGCAGTACTTC
. | . | TRBJ2-7 | TRBV18 | CASSLRDSAYEQYF | TGTGCCAGCTCACTTAGGGACTCCGCCTACGAGCAGTACTTC
. | . | TRBJ1-1 | TRBV11-2 | CASIKNTEAFF | TGTGCCAGCATCAAGAACACTGAAGCTTTCTTT
. | . | TRBJ2-7 | TRBV6-2/TRBV6-3 | CASSYDYGDTYEQYF | TGTGCCAGCAGTTATGACTACGGCGATACCTACGAGCAGTACTTC
. | TRBD2 | TRBJ2-3 | TRBV5-4 | CASSLEGGGSDTQYF | TGTGCCAGCAGCTTGGAGGGCGGGGGTTCAGATACGCAGTATTTT
. | TRBD1 | TRBJ1-2 | TRBV18 | CASSPSTGAYFYGYTF | TGTGCCAGCTCACCGAGTACAGGGGCTTATTTCTATGGCTACACCTTC
. | TRBD1 | TRBJ1-4 | TRBV2 | CASRGQGRDEKLFF | TGTGCCAGCAGGGGACAGGGTAGGGATGAAAAACTGTTTTTT
. | . | TRBJ1-3 | TRBV5-6 | CASSFKGRSGNTIYF | TGTGCCAGCAGCTTTAAAGGTCGCTCTGGAAACACCATATATTTT
. | . | TRBJ2-2 | TRBV6-1 | CASSDPQGGGYTGELFF | TGTGCCAGCAGTGACCCACAGGGTGGGGGTTACACCGGGGAGCTGTTTTTT
. | . | TRBJ1-1 | TRBV29-1 | CSVRDTEAFF | TGCAGCGTCAGGGACACTGAAGCTTTCTTT
. | . | TRBJ2-5 | TRBV28 | CASSPLGQIQETQYF | TGTGCCAGCAGTCCTCTAGGACAGATTCAAGAGACCCAGTACTTC
. | . | TRBJ1-2 | TRBV30 | CAWSVLYYGYTF | TGTGCCTGGAGTGTACTCTACTATGGCTACACCTTC
. | TRBD1 | TRBJ1-2 | TRBV6-5 | CASSSVRGQYGYTF | TGTGCCAGCAGCTCCGTCAGGGGGCAATATGGCTACACCTTC
once | TRBD1 | TRBJ2-7 | TRBV5-6 | CASSFGDRKLSSSYEQYF | TGTGCCAGCAGCTTCGGGGACAGGAAACTTTCCTCCTCCTACGAGCAGTACTTC
once | . | TRBJ2-5 | TRBV20-1 | CSASQLVEETQYF | TGCAGTGCTAGTCAGCTGGTAGAAGAGACCCAGTACTTC
. | TRBD1 | TRBJ1-2 | TRBV12-5 | CASGLPRVGGQGHYGYTF | TGTGCTAGTGGTTTGCCCCGAGTGGGAGGACAGGGTCACTATGGCTACACCTTC
. | . | TRBJ2-7 | TRBV5-6 | CASSLVQRSYEQYF | TGTGCCAGCAGCTTGGTGCAGCGCTCCTACGAGCAGTACTTC
. | . | TRBJ1-4 | TRBV27 | CASSSTNEKLFF | TGTGCCAGCAGTTCAACTAATGAAAAACTGTTTTTT
. | TRBD1 | TRBJ1-1 | TRBV3-1/TRBV3-2 | CASSQAGGSRAFF | TGTGCCAGCAGCCAAGCAGGGGGCAGTCGGGCTTTCTTT
. | . | TRBJ1-1 | TRBV18 | CASSPTSGNTEAFF | TGTGCCAGCTCACCAACGTCCGGGAACACTGAAGCTTTCTTT
once | TRBD1 | TRBJ2-3 | TRBV3-1/TRBV3-2 | CASSPGQGVDTQYF | TGTGCCAGCAGCCCGGGACAGGGTGTAGATACGCAGTATTTT
. | TRBD1 | TRBJ1-5 | TRBV24-1 | CATSETGITQPQHF | TGTGCCACCAGTGAGACAGGGATAACGCAGCCCCAGCATTTT